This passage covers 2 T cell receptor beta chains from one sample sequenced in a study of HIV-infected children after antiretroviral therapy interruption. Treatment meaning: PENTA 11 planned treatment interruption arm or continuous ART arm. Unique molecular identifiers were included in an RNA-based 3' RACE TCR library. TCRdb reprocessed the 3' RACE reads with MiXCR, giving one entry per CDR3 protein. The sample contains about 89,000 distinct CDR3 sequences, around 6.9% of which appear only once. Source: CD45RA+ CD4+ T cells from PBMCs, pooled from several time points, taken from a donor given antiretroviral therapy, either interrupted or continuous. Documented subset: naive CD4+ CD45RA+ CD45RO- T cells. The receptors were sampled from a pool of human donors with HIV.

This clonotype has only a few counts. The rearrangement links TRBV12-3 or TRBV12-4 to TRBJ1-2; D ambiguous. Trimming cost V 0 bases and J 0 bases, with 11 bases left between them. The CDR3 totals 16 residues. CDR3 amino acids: CASSLALSEPNYGYTF. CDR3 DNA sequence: TGTGCCAGCAGTTTAGCGCTTTCAGAACCTAACTATGGCTACACCTTC.

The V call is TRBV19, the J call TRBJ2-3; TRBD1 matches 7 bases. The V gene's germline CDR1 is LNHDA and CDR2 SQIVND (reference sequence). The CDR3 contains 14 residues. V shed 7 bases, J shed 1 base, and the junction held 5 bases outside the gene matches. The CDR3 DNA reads TGTGCCAGTACCCGGGACAGCCGCACAGATACGCAGTATTTT. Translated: CASTRDSRTDTQYF.